This is a list of T cell receptor beta chains from one sample in a study of cytomegalovirus exposure and HLA in healthy donors. This table comes from immunoSEQ multiplex PCR, and its TCRdb copy is limited to in-frame clones, with some not included. The sample contains around 160,000 clones, more than 65% of which appear only once. The sequenced sample consisted of PBMCs. Source of these receptors: a man aged 18 to 35 in good health and CMV-seropositive. CDR3s include the opening cysteine and the closing phenylalanine or tryptophan. D genes are given only for firm matches. A row's size may be missing; if present it is once, few, many or a size class.

j_call clone_size d_call v_call cdr3_aa cdr3_nt
TRBJ2-5 - - TRBV7-2 CASSRSFGGQETQYF TGTGCCAGCAGCCGTAGCTTCGGGGGCCAAGAGACCCAGTACTTC
TRBJ2-2 - TRBD2 TRBV7-8 CASSLGGGTGELFF TGTGCCAGCAGCTTAGGGGGGGGGACCGGGGAGCTGTTTTTT
TRBJ1-4 - - TRBV5-1 CASSPGGATNEKLFF TGCGCCAGCAGCCCCGGGGGAGCAACTAATGAAAAACTGTTTTTT
TRBJ1-2 - TRBD1 TRBV28 CASSLTGVKDYGYTF TGTGCCAGCAGTCTCACAGGGGTGAAGGACTATGGCTACACCTTC
TRBJ2-1 - TRBD2 TRBV5-4 CASSLDGTSYNEQFF TGTGCCAGCAGCTTGGACGGGACTAGTTACAATGAGCAGTTCTTC
TRBJ2-1 - TRBD2 TRBV2 CASSVRLAAYNEQFF TGTGCCAGCAGTGTAAGGCTAGCGGCCTACAATGAGCAGTTCTTC
TRBJ1-4 - - TRBV6-6 CASSYEGGGEKLFF TGTGCCAGCAGTTATGAGGGAGGTGGTGAAAAACTGTTTTTT
TRBJ2-3 - - TRBV29-1 CSVDWDFTDTQYF TGCAGCGTTGATTGGGACTTCACAGATACGCAGTATTTT
TRBJ1-5 - - TRBV27 CASSSFDSPNQPQHF TGTGCCAGCAGTTCCTTTGACAGTCCCAATCAGCCCCAGCATTTT
TRBJ2-1 - TRBD2 TRBV2 CASSEELAGGLNEQFF TGTGCCAGCAGTGAAGAACTAGCGGGAGGGTTGAATGAGCAGTTCTTC
TRBJ2-3 - TRBD2 TRBV5-1 CASSLIAGGLNTQYF TGCGCCAGCAGCTTAATAGCGGGAGGGTTGAATACGCAGTATTTT
TRBJ2-3 - - TRBV30 CAGLGRGWTDTQYF TGTGCCGGCTTAGGTAGAGGGTGGACAGATACGCAGTATTTT
TRBJ1-4 - TRBD1 TRBV5-5 CASSSGTGRTNEKLFF TGTGCCAGCAGTTCCGGGACAGGGAGGACTAATGAAAAACTGTTTTTT
TRBJ1-1 - TRBD1 TRBV5-6 CASSSRDRGEAFF TGTGCCAGCAGCTCCCGGGACAGGGGTGAAGCTTTCTTT
TRBJ1-5 few - TRBV11-2 CASSVDGGPQHF TGTGCCAGCAGCGTCGATGGGGGCCCCCAGCATTTT
TRBJ2-1 few - TRBV11-3 CASSLADTPTYNEQFF TGTGCCAGCAGCTTAGCGGACACCCCTACCTACAATGAGCAGTTCTTC
TRBJ2-1 - TRBD2 TRBV7-9 CASSFSGGLRNEQFF TGTGCCAGCAGCTTTAGCGGGGGGCTGAGGAATGAGCAGTTCTTC
TRBJ2-5 - TRBD1 TRBV4-1 CASSQVQGYGQTQYF TGCGCCAGCAGCCAAGTACAGGGGTATGGTCAGACCCAGTACTTC
TRBJ2-5 once TRBD2 TRBV25-1 CASSSGSGGGETQYF TGTGCCAGCAGTTCTGGTTCTGGGGGAGGGGAGACCCAGTACTTC
TRBJ1-1 - - TRBV7-3 CASSEDVNTEAFF TGTGCCAGCAGCGAGGATGTGAACACTGAAGCTTTCTTT
TRBJ2-2 - TRBD1 TRBV11-2 CASTPTGAANTGELFF TGTGCCAGCACCCCGACAGGGGCCGCGAACACCGGGGAGCTGTTTTTT
TRBJ1-4 - TRBD1 TRBV13 CASRRDRAEKLFF TGTGCCAGCAGACGGGACAGGGCCGAAAAACTGTTTTTT
TRBJ2-3 - - TRBV6-4 CASSQTHGVGTDTQYF TGTGCCAGCAGTCAGACTCACGGGGTGGGCACAGATACGCAGTATTTT
TRBJ1-2 - TRBD1 TRBV27 CASSRTGTGGYGYTF TGTGCCAGCAGCCGAACCGGGACAGGGGGCTATGGCTACACCTTC
TRBJ1-2 - - TRBV28 CASSLDRRGVGGYTF TGTGCCAGCAGCCTCGATAGGCGGGGTGTTGGTGGCTACACCTTC
TRBJ1-2 once - TRBV30 CAWSVRGLSGYTF TGTGCCTGGAGTGTACGGGGTCTTAGTGGCTACACCTTC
TRBJ1-1 - - TRBV6-5 CASSYSAGPEAFF TGTGCCAGCAGTTACTCGGCGGGCCCTGAAGCTTTCTTT
TRBJ1-5 few - TRBV25-1 CASSESDINQPQHF TGTGCCAGCAGTGAATCCGACATCAATCAGCCCCAGCATTTT
TRBJ2-1 - TRBD2 TRBV6-6 CASSLAGGAAGEQFF TGTGCCAGCAGCTTAGCGGGGGGAGCCGCCGGTGAGCAGTTCTTC
TRBJ1-2 - TRBD1 TRBV5-1 CASSLEGAGNYGYTF TGCGCCAGCAGCTTGGAGGGGGCTGGGAACTATGGCTACACCTTC
TRBJ1-6 - - TRBV28 CASSFSDSPLHF TGTGCCAGCAGTTTTTCCGATTCACCCCTCCACTTT
TRBJ1-1 few TRBD1 TRBV5-6 CASSLAGGNTEAFF TGTGCCAGCAGCTTGGCAGGGGGGAACACTGAAGCTTTCTTT
TRBJ2-1 - TRBD2 TRBV15 CATSRGRLAVDNEQFF TGTGCCACCAGCAGAGGACGACTAGCGGTTGACAATGAGCAGTTCTTC
TRBJ1-1 - - TRBV7-6 CASSLSGTSNTEAFF TGTGCCAGCAGCCTCAGTGGGACATCGAACACTGAAGCTTTCTTT
TRBJ1-1 - - TRBV30 CAPVMMDSPRTEAFF TGTGCCCCGGTGATGATGGACAGTCCAAGAACCGAAGCTTTCTTT
TRBJ1-4 - TRBD1 TRBV4-1 CASSQTGGALFF TGCGCCAGCAGCCAGACAGGGGGCGCACTGTTTTTT
TRBJ1-2 - TRBD1 TRBV15 CATSGGGDRDYYGYTF TGTGCCACCAGCGGCGGTGGCGACAGGGATTACTATGGCTACACCTTC
TRBJ1-2 - TRBD1 TRBV9 CASSVGQSRFGYTF TGTGCCAGCAGCGTGGGACAGTCGAGGTTTGGCTACACCTTC
TRBJ2-1 - TRBD2 TRBV5-1 CASSMASGGFGEQFF TGCGCCAGCAGTATGGCTAGCGGGGGCTTTGGTGAGCAGTTCTTC
TRBJ1-4 - TRBD1 TRBV14 CASRPTGADRTNEKLFF TGTGCCAGCAGACCTACAGGGGCGGATAGAACTAATGAAAAACTGTTTTTT
TRBJ2-1 - - TRBV5-1 CASSSPGNYNEQFF TGCGCCAGCAGCTCCCCAGGGAACTACAATGAGCAGTTCTTC